Listed here are 17 T cell receptor beta chains from one sample, sequenced in a study of breast tumors, draining lymph nodes, adjacent tissues. TCRdb re-analysed the multiplex PCR reads in MiXCR, keeping a single row per CDR3 protein. The profile shows over 9,000 distinct CDR3 sequences, 50% to 60% of them singletons. The sample was breast tumor tissue. The receptors derive from a female donor with breast cancer. Some clones in this sample may be carry-over from other donors' samples.

About this clonotype itself: This clone may be a read error of a much larger clone one base away. V and J are TRBV14 and TRBJ2-7; D is unclear. The CDR3 runs to 13 residues. V lost 1 base and J 1 base, leaving 5 bases between the germline ends. Germline assignment: CDR1 SGHDN and CDR2 FVKESK. The chain's CDR3 is CASSQGRSYEQYF. DNA for the CDR3: TGTGCCAGCAGCCAAGGTCGTTCCTACGAGCAGTACTTC.

The chain combines TRBV11-3 with TRBJ2-2; maybe TRBD2 (6 bases). CDR1 and CDR2 (germline): SGHNT, YENEEA. With 3 bases removed from V and 4 bases from J, the gap between germline ends came to 6 bases. This CDR3 region has 13 residues. The CDR3 sequence: CASSLGGTGELFF. The CDR3 DNA follows: TGTGCCAGCAGCTTGGGGGGCACCGGGGAGCTGTTTTTT.

This clonotype was counted only a few times. The gene calls are TRBV30 and TRBJ1-1, with D perhaps TRBD1 (5 bases). The CDR3 loop spans 15 amino acids. Trimming left V 2 bases short and J 3 bases short, with 16 bases between. Germline V CDR1 and CDR2: GTSNPN, SVGIG (reference sequence). CDR3 protein: CAWSIRPGGDTEAFF. CDR3 nucleotides: TGTGCCTGGAGTATCCGTCCGGGGGGGGACACTGAAGCTTTCTTT.

The chain combines TRBV6-6 with TRBJ2-7, with TRBD1 matching 11 bases. CDR1 and CDR2 from the germline V gene are MNHNY and SVGAGI (reference sequence). Trimming removed 2 bases from V and 5 bases from J; junction bases left unmatched: 5. This CDR3 comprises 15 residues. The CDR3 region is CASSYIGQGAHEQYF. As DNA, the CDR3 is TGTGCCAGCAGTTACATCGGACAGGGGGCCCACGAGCAGTACTTC.

The chain joins TRBV20-1 to TRBJ1-5; the match to TRBD1 covers 8 bases. The germline CDR1 and CDR2 sequences are DFQATT and SNEGSKA (reference sequence). V shed 0 bases and J 7 bases; nucleotides not matched to a gene: 8. The length of the CDR3 is 15 residues. CDR3 coding DNA: TGCAGTGCTAGAGACTCGGGACAGGAGACCCAGCCCCAGCATTTT. Its protein product is CSARDSGQETQPQHF.

The rearrangement links TRBV27 to TRBJ1-5; D ambiguous. The V end was cut by 1 base, the J end by 2 bases, with 9 bases between. CDR1 and CDR2 from the germline V gene are MNHEY and SMNVEV (reference sequence). This CDR3 region has 15 residues. The chain's CDR3 is CASSLWATGNQPQHF. DNA of the CDR3: TGTGCCAGCAGTTTATGGGCAACGGGCAATCAGCCCCAGCATTTT.

J is TRBJ2-7 and V is TRBV5-1; 7 positions agree with TRBD1. Germline V gene sequence: CDR1 SGHRS, CDR2 YFSETQ. J was trimmed by 0 bases and V by 0 bases; bases with no gene match: 3. The CDR3 totals 15 residues. The CDR3 protein is CASSLGGTASYEQYF. The CDR3, as DNA: TGCGCCAGCAGCTTGGGGGGGACAGCCTCCTACGAGCAGTACTTC.

This rearrangement joins TRBV4-2 to TRBJ1-6; the D is unclear. This CDR3 region has 13 residues. Germline values: CDR1 LGHNA, CDR2 YNFKEQ. Trimming stripped 4 bases from V and 7 bases from J, with 8 bases between. CDR3 sequence (DNA): TGTGCCAGCAGCCCCAGGACGAATTCACCCCTCCACTTT. Protein sequence: CASSPRTNSPLHF.

This clonotype came up a few times. V gene TRBV7-2 combines with J gene TRBJ2-5; 8 bases align to TRBD1. V lost 4 bases and J lost 13; bases outside the gene matches: 8. The CDR3 totals 12 residues. Germline-derived CDR1 and CDR2 are SGHTA and FQGNSA. The CDR3 DNA is TGTGCCAGCAGCTACACGGACAGGGAACGGTACTTC. Translating it yields CASSYTDRERYF.

The V and J genes are TRBV6-1 and TRBJ2-7; D is tentatively TRBD1 or TRBD2 (6 bases each). Germline CDR1 MNHNS, CDR2 SASEGT. With 8 bases removed from V and 4 bases from J, the gap between germline ends came to 21 bases. The CDR3 covers 15 residues. For the CDR3, the DNA is TGTGCCAGCCGGGGGCCGGGACAATTAGGGTACGAGCAGTACGTC. This encodes CASRGPGQLGYEQYV.

V and J are TRBV6-2 or TRBV6-3 and TRBJ1-6, with D perhaps matching TRBD1 (5 bases). Germline V lookup: CDR1 MNHEY, CDR2 SVGEGT. The length of the CDR3 is 14 residues. Trimming removed 2 bases from V and 9 bases from J, with 11 bases in between. The CDR3 bases are TGTGCCAGCAGTTACAGTGTCAGGGCTTCACCCCTCCACTTT. Translation: CASSYSVRASPLHF.

This clonotype is labeled medium-sized (0.01 to 0.1%). This chain connects TRBV7-9 to TRBJ2-3; 9 nucleotides line up with TRBD2. CDR3 length: 15 residues. V lost 4 bases to trimming and J lost 1 base; unmatched junction nucleotides: 3. Germline assignment: CDR1 SEHNR and CDR2 FQNEAQ (reference sequence). The CDR3 nucleotides read TGTGCCAGCAGCTCGCGGGGGGGCGGCACAGATACGCAGTATTTT. This codes for CASSSRGGGTDTQYF.

The chain combines TRBV5-8 with TRBJ1-4; 8 bases map to TRBD1. In germline, CDR1 is SGHTS, CDR2 YDEGEE. V gave up 0 bases and J gave up 8 bases; unmatched junction bases: 6. This CDR3 has 15 residues. The CDR3 sequence is CASSLGVTGEEKLFF. DNA of the CDR3: TGTGCCAGCAGCTTGGGTGTGACAGGGGAGGAAAAACTGTTTTTT.

This clonotype was detected many times. The chain couples TRBV7-9 to TRBJ2-2; D might be TRBD2 (5 bases). The V gene's germline CDR1 is SEHNR and CDR2 FQNEAQ (reference sequence). V lost 1 base, J lost 5 bases, and 5 bases lay in between. CDR3 length: 13 residues. The CDR3 region has the DNA TGTGCCAGCAGCTTAGGGAGGACCGGGGAGCTGTTTTTT. This sequence encodes CASSLGRTGELFF.

The rearrangement links TRBV4-3 to TRBJ2-3, with 14 bases that match TRBD2. Losses at the gene ends were 3 bases for V and 12 bases for J; bases not matched to a gene: 5. The germline V gene encodes CDR1 LGHNA and CDR2 YSLEER. The CDR3 length is 14 residues. The chain's CDR3 is CASSHGTSGSFQYF. The CDR3 coding sequence is TGCGCCAGCAGCCACGGGACTAGCGGGAGTTTTCAGTATTTT.

By proportion, this clonotype is medium-sized (0.01 to 0.1%). This sequence joins TRBV20-1 and TRBJ2-1; TRBD2 agrees at 7 bases. The V gene end was trimmed by 7 bases and the J gene end by 6 bases; junction bases not matched to a gene: 21. This CDR3 region has 17 residues. CDR1 and CDR2 from the germline V gene are DFQATT and SNEGSKA (reference sequence). CDR3 in amino acids: CSVPHRLAGPVSNEQFF. In DNA form, the CDR3 reads TGCAGTGTTCCTCATAGATTAGCGGGCCCCGTTTCCAATGAGCAGTTCTTC.

This clonotype has at least ten counts. Possible read error: a much larger clone is one base away. Because it lacks the conserved phenylalanine or tryptophan at the end, this CDR3 is likely a read error. The chain carries TRBV19 and TRBJ2-5; D gene unclear. This CDR3 has 16 amino acids. The ends were cut back, 5 bases at V and 5 bases at J, with 21 bases in the middle. Germline V gene sequence: CDR1 LNHDA, CDR2 SQIVND (reference sequence). CDR3 DNA: TGTGCCAGTAGTCGCCACTGGGGTGGTGGCCTGGAGACCCAGTACTCC. Translated, it gives CASSRHWGGGLETQYS.